This T cell receptor beta chain stems from a study of shared clonotypes between healthy human individuals. Study context: CD4 naive and CD4 memory each took three plates per donor, while CD8 naive took two and CD8 memory one.

Clones were sequenced by immunoSEQ multiplex PCR, and TCRdb holds only the in-frame ones, with some missing. This table has roughly 330,000 clones, around 67% appearing once. CDR1 is SGHKS, CDR2 YYEKEE, per germline (reference sequence). Trimming cost V 4 bases and J 8 bases; bases outside gene matches: 9. CDR3 length: 15 amino acids. Input material: memory CD4+ T cells sorted from blood. The sample's subset: CD45RA-negative fraction. The chain has TRBV5-5 and TRBJ2-1, with TRBD2 matching 10 bases. The TCR originated in a man aged 30-40 years in good health. CDR3 DNA: TGTGCCAGCAGCATGACTAGCGGGTTGGGGGATGAGCAGTTCTTC. As protein: CASSMTSGLGDEQFF. The variable domain in full, with the rest retrieved from reference TRBV5-5 and TRBJ2-1, is DAGVTQSPTHLIKTRGQQVTLRCSPISGHKSVSWYQQVLGQGPQFIFQYYEKEERGRGNFPDRFSARQFPNYSSELNVNALLLGDSALYLCASSMTSGLGDEQFFGPGTRLTVL.